Following are 7 T cell receptor beta chains from one sample sequenced in a study of regulatory T cells in long-lasting Graves disease. Documented time point: newly diagnosed GD, antithyroid drugs for less than 3 months. PBMCs provided the RNA from which the TCR library was made. Construction of TCR beta libraries relied on iRepertoire HTBI primers and on Arm-PCR targeting CDR3 regions. Via MiXCR, TCRdb re-called the multiplex PCR reads, giving one row per CDR3 protein. This sample has around 500,000 distinct CDR3 sequences, with roughly 13% found just once. The sample was also linked to a second study, of T cells in Graves' hyperthyroidism and ophthalmopathy.

This material consisted of peripheral blood mononuclear cells (PBMCs), taken at new diagnosis, from a patient treated with antithyroid drugs. The source is a man younger than 45 with Graves disease.

This clonotype came up a few times. The genes are TRBV6-1 and TRBJ2-2; 7 bases align to TRBD2. The V gene end was trimmed by 6 bases and the J gene end by 7 bases; junction bases not matched to a gene: 8. Germline V gene lookup returns CDR1 MNHNS and CDR2 SASEGT. The length of the CDR3 is 14 residues. The chain's CDR3 is CASRGGGNYGELFF. CDR3 bases: TGTGCCAGCAGGGGCGGGGGAAATTACGGGGAGCTGTTTTTT.

The sample holds many counts of this clonotype. V usage is TRBV27 and J usage is TRBJ2-3; no clear D. Trimming took off 8 bases at V and 0 bases at J, with 12 bases between the two ends. The CDR3 is 14 residues long. Germline V gives CDR1 MNHEY, CDR2 SMNVEV (reference sequence). The CDR3 DNA is TGTGCCAGCCGGCTAATTCCTAGCACAGATACGCAGTATTTT. Residues: CASRLIPSTDTQYF.

This clonotype was counted a single time. A read error is likely here: a far larger clone is one base away. The CDR3 spells CASSLWGGEIQYF. The DNA of the CDR3 is TGTGCCAGCAGCCTCTGGGGAGGGGAGATCCAGTACTTC. The J gene is TRBJ2-4, the V gene TRBV11-2, with 7 bases fitting TRBD2. CDR3 length equals 13 residues. Looked up from germline, CDR1 is SGHAT and CDR2 is FQNNGV. The V segment lost 5 bases and the J segment 13 bases; nucleotides outside the gene matches: 11.

This clonotype was recorded many times. The chain carries TRBV2 and TRBJ2-7; 15 bases align to TRBD2. V was clipped by 6 bases and J by 6 bases; unmatched bases: 6. The CDR3 totals 15 residues. Germline V gene sequence: CDR1 SNHLY, CDR2 FYNNEI. In DNA form, the CDR3 reads TGTGCCAGCAGACCCGGACTAGCGGGAGGGCGCGAGCAGTACTTC. Translating it yields CASRPGLAGGREQYF.

At least ten counts were recorded for this clonotype. The chain has TRBV15 and TRBJ1-2; D remains ambiguous. The germline V gene has CDR1 LNHNV and CDR2 YYDKDF (reference sequence). The CDR3 has 13 residues. Trimming removed 5 bases from V and 4 bases from J, with 11 bases in between. The CDR3 reads CATSPGTTYGYTF. CDR3 sequence (DNA): TGTGCCACCAGCCCAGGAACCACCTATGGCTACACCTTC.

This clonotype was detected a few times. This sequence joins TRBV20-1 and TRBJ2-6; D perhaps matches TRBD2 (6 bases). CDR3 size: 16 residues. CDR1 and CDR2 from the germline V gene are DFQATT and SNEGSKA (reference sequence). Trimming removed 0 bases from V and 4 bases from J, with 13 bases in between. The CDR3, as DNA: TGCAGTGCTAGAGATCAAGGAGGGACCGGGGCCAACGTCCTGACTTTC. Protein sequence: CSARDQGGTGANVLTF.

The V gene is TRBV11-2, the J gene TRBJ2-3, with D possibly matching TRBD1 (6 bases). This CDR3 region has 14 residues. Germline CDR1 is SGHAT and CDR2 is FQNNGV. The germline V and J ends were trimmed by 6 bases and 6 bases, with 16 bases remaining between them. This chain's CDR3 is CASSRDIGADTQYF. CDR3 DNA sequence: TGTGCCAGCAGTCGGGACATCGGGGCCGATACGCAGTATTTT.